This entry lists 19 T cell receptor beta chains sequenced from one sample in a study of response to subunit inactivated influenza vaccine. TCRdb recomputed calls from the RT-PCR reads with MiXCR, one row per CDR3 protein. This sample has hundreds of thousands of distinct CDR3 sequences, with around 20% found just once. This sample comprised PBMCs from blood, obtained 5 days after vaccination. The receptors were gathered from a man aged 50 or older who received an inactivated influenza vaccine.

V is TRBV7-8 and J is TRBJ2-7, with no clear D. The length of the CDR3 is 13 residues. Germline CDR1 SGHVS, CDR2 FQNEAQ. Trimming cost V 8 bases and J 0 bases, with 11 bases left between them. The CDR3 region is CASSRRSSYEQYF. CDR3 nucleotide sequence: TGTGCCAGCTCACGCCGAAGCTCCTACGAGCAGTACTTC.

The chain couples TRBV19 to TRBJ2-5; a possible D gene is TRBD2 (6 bases). Trimming left V 6 bases short and J 2 bases short, with 19 bases between. The CDR3 is 16 amino acids. Germline lookup yields CDR1 LNHDA and CDR2 SQIVND (reference sequence). Here the CDR3 reads CASSPGWAAGQETQYF. The CDR3 nucleotides read TGTGCCAGTAGCCCGGGTTGGGCGGCGGGGCAAGAGACCCAGTACTTC.

This clonotype has a handful of counts. V usage is TRBV10-2 and J usage is TRBJ2-5, with D perhaps TRBD1 (6 bases). This CDR3 is 18 amino acids long. The germline gives CDR1 WSHSY, CDR2 SAAADI. The V gene lost 2 bases and the J gene lost 0 bases, with 19 bases spanning the gap. The CDR3 loop reads CASSEPPRDTRYQETQYF. The CDR3 nucleotides are TGCGCCAGCAGTGAGCCTCCCCGGGACACCCGGTACCAAGAGACCCAGTACTTC.

The gene calls are TRBV4-1 and TRBJ2-7; 8 bases line up with TRBD1. Per the germline V gene, CDR1 is MGHRA and CDR2 is YSYEKL. The CDR3 is 15 residues long. With 0 bases clipped from V and 3 bases from J, the junction kept 4 bases outside the gene matches. The CDR3, as DNA: TGCGCCAGCAGCCAAGACCCAGGGGGCTTCTACGAGCAGTACTTC. Residues: CASSQDPGGFYEQYF.

The chain recombines TRBV20-1 with TRBJ2-1; D is possibly TRBD2 (6 bases). CDR3 length: 16 residues. Trimming stripped 0 bases from V and 0 bases from J, with 12 bases between. CDR1 DFQATT and CDR2 SNEGSKA come from the germline V gene (reference sequence). The CDR3 bases are TGCAGTGCTAGAGATCTTGGTAGCGGCTCCTACAATGAGCAGTTCTTC. This translates into CSARDLGSGSYNEQFF.

The rearrangement joins TRBV7-6 to TRBJ2-7; TRBD1 is a possible D gene (6 bases). CDR3 length: 15 residues. The V gene's germline CDR1 is SGHVS and CDR2 FNYEAQ. V lost 3 bases to trimming and J lost 2 bases, with 14 bases between them. The CDR3 DNA sequence: TGTGCCAGCAGCTTGACACAGGGAGCAGCCTACGAGCAGTACTTC. Translating gives CASSLTQGAAYEQYF.

This clonotype was recorded a few times. The chain recombines TRBV6-5 with TRBJ2-5; 7 bases fit TRBD1. The V gene end was trimmed by 1 base and the J gene end by 5 bases; junction bases not matched to a gene: 7. The CDR3 is 15 residues long. From germline, CDR1 is MNHEY and CDR2 SVGAGI. CDR3 sequence reads: CASSYWTGGAETQYF. The CDR3 DNA reads as TGTGCCAGCAGTTACTGGACAGGCGGAGCGGAGACCCAGTACTTC.

This chain uses TRBV15 with TRBJ2-1, with no clear D. Germline values: CDR1 LNHNV, CDR2 YYDKDF (reference sequence). CDR3 length: 14 residues. Trimming cost V 0 bases and J 6 bases, with 9 bases left between them. Here the CDR3 reads CATSRDLTSNEQFF. CDR3 DNA sequence: TGTGCCACCAGCAGAGATCTTACTTCCAATGAGCAGTTCTTC.

The chain couples TRBV15 to TRBJ2-5; D unclear. CDR1 and CDR2 (germline): LNHNV, YYDKDF (reference sequence). The CDR3 runs 18 residues. The V gene lost 0 bases and the J gene lost 2 bases, with 19 bases spanning the gap. This CDR3 reads CATSRDKSSGRAQETQYF. The CDR3 DNA is TGTGCCACCAGCAGAGATAAATCGTCGGGCCGAGCGCAAGAGACCCAGTACTTC.

The V call is TRBV5-6, the J call TRBJ2-3, with 10 bases lining up with TRBD2. With 5 bases clipped from V and 0 bases from J, the junction kept 18 bases outside the gene matches. This CDR3 region has 20 residues. CDR1 SGHDT and CDR2 YYEEEE come from the germline V gene. CDR3 residues: CASRRKWLAGVKTSTDTQYF. CDR3 nucleotides: TGTGCCAGCAGGAGGAAGTGGCTAGCGGGGGTGAAAACCAGCACAGATACGCAGTATTTT.

V usage is TRBV6-9 and J usage is TRBJ2-3, with D maybe TRBD1 (6 bases). V dropped 8 bases and J dropped 2 bases, with 14 bases sitting between them. This CDR3 has 14 amino acids. The germline CDR1 and CDR2 sequences are MNHGY and SVAAGI. The CDR3 protein is CASEPGHDTDTQYF. CDR3 nucleotide sequence: TGTGCCAGCGAACCGGGACACGACACAGATACGCAGTATTTT.

This clonotype was seen a few times. The V call is TRBV4-3, the J call TRBJ2-3; D unclear. Per germline, CDR1 LGHNA and CDR2 YSLEER. V dropped 0 bases and J dropped 5 bases, with 15 bases sitting between them. This CDR3 comprises 16 residues. CDR3 DNA sequence: TGCGCCAGCAGCCAAGATATGAGCTTTGCGGAAGATACGCAGTATTTT. This encodes CASSQDMSFAEDTQYF.

This clonotype was recorded a few times. The chain carries TRBV7-6 and TRBJ2-2; 11 bases are shared with TRBD1. The CDR3 length is 15 residues. CDR1 and CDR2 from the germline V gene are SGHVS and FNYEAQ. The trim removed 5 bases at V and 4 bases at J, leaving 3 bases unmatched. CDR3 in amino acids: CASSQGQGGTGELFF. The CDR3 DNA is TGTGCCAGCAGCCAGGGACAGGGGGGCACCGGGGAGCTGTTTTTT.

This clonotype was counted ten times or more. The chain joins TRBV20-1 to TRBJ2-5, with 9 bases identical to TRBD2. This CDR3 spans 15 amino acids. Germline CDR1 reads DFQATT; CDR2 reads SNEGSKA (reference sequence). V shed 8 bases, J shed 5 bases, and the junction held 15 bases outside the gene matches. The CDR3 DNA follows: TGCAGTCCTTCAGGCGGGAGGGCCATGACGGAGACCCAGTACTTC. This codes for CSPSGGRAMTETQYF.

This chain joins TRBV4-2 and TRBJ2-7; 8 positions match TRBD1. Germline V gene sequence: CDR1 LGHNA, CDR2 YNFKEQ. The trim removed 2 bases at V and 6 bases at J, leaving 9 bases unmatched. The CDR3 is 15 amino acids. The CDR3: CASSQTGQGDSEQYF. CDR3 DNA sequence: TGTGCCAGCAGCCAAACAGGACAGGGAGATAGCGAGCAGTACTTC.

Details on this clonotype: Being one base from a much bigger clone, this may be a read error. The J gene is TRBJ2-1, the V gene TRBV27, with TRBD2 as a possible D gene (6 bases). Deletions cut 5 bases from V and 8 bases from J, with 13 bases between. CDR3 length: 13 amino acids. Germline V gene sequence: CDR1 MNHEY, CDR2 SMNVEV (reference sequence). This chain's CDR3 is CASSERAFDEQFF. The CDR3 DNA sequence: TGTGCCAGCAGTGAGCGGGCGTTCGATGAGCAGTTCTTC.

V and J are TRBV28 and TRBJ2-7; 8 nucleotides agree with TRBD2. The germline V gene has CDR1 MDHEN and CDR2 SYDVKM. The CDR3 spans 17 residues. The trim removed 3 bases at V and 0 bases at J, leaving 10 bases unmatched. The CDR3 reads CASSFQPGSGSSYEQYF. The DNA for the CDR3 is TGTGCCAGCAGTTTCCAACCGGGCAGCGGGAGCTCCTACGAGCAGTACTTC.

This clonotype was detected ten times or more. The chain uses TRBV5-1 and TRBJ2-5; TRBD1 matches at 10 bases. V trimming: 4 bases; J trimming: 5 bases; junction bases outside the gene matches: 8. The CDR3 extends over 15 amino acids. CDR1 SGHRS and CDR2 YFSETQ come from the germline V gene. The CDR3 sequence is CASSTRQGAGETQYF. As DNA, the CDR3 is TGCGCCAGCAGCACGAGACAGGGGGCCGGGGAGACCCAGTACTTC.

This chain links TRBV20-1 with TRBJ2-3, with TRBD2 identical over 10 bases. This CDR3 contains 14 residues. The germline gives CDR1 DFQATT, CDR2 SNEGSKA (reference sequence). J lost 1 base, V lost 7 bases, and 5 bases had no gene match. The CDR3 loop is CSGILAGRTDTQYF. The CDR3 bases are TGCAGTGGGATACTAGCGGGACGCACAGATACGCAGTATTTT.